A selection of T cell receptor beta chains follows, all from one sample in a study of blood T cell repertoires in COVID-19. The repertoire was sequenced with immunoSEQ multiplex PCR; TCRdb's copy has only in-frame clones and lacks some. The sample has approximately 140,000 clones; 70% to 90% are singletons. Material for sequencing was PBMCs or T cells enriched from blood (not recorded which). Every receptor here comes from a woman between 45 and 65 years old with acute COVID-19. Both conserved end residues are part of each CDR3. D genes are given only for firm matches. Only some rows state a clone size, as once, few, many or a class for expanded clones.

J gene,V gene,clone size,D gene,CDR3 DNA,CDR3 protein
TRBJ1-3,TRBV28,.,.,TGTGCCAGCACTAGCTCTGGAAACACCATATATTTT,CASTSSGNTIYF
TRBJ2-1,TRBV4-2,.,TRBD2,TGTGCCAGCAGCCAAGCCCCGTGGGGCGGGAGTCTCCATGAGCAGTTCTTC,CASSQAPWGGSLHEQFF
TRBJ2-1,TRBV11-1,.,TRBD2,TGTGCCAGCAGCGCCAGACTAGCAGCCAATGAGCAGTTCTTC,CASSARLAANEQFF
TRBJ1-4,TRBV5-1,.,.,TGCGCCAGCAGCTTGGTAGGGGATCGAGAAAAACTGTTTTTT,CASSLVGDREKLFF
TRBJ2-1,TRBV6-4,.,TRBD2,TGTGCCAGCAGTGACGAGGCGGGAGGTTACAATGAGCAGTTCTTC,CASSDEAGGYNEQFF
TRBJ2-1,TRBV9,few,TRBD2,TGTGCCAGCAGCCCCGGGGGGAGCGGGGCTTACAATGAGCAGTTCTTC,CASSPGGSGAYNEQFF
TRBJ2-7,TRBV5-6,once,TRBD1,TGTGCCAGCAGCGGAACAGGGGGCCGTCTGAACGAGCAGTACTTC,CASSGTGGRLNEQYF
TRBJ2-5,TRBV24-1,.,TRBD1,TGTGCCACCAGTGTTACCACCGGGACAGGGGGTGAGACCCAGTACTTC,CATSVTTGTGGETQYF
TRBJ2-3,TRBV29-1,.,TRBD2,TGCAGCGTTGTTCCCGGACTAGCGGGAGTCTCTACAGATACGCAGTATTTT,CSVVPGLAGVSTDTQYF
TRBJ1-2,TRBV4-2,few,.,TGTGCCAGCAGCCAAGATAAGAACAGTCAACTCTATGGCTACACCTTC,CASSQDKNSQLYGYTF
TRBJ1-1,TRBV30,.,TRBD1,TGTGCCTGGAAAACCGGGACAGCGAACACTGAAGCTTTCTTT,CAWKTGTANTEAFF
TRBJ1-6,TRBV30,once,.,TGTGCCTGGAAGGCGGGAACGGCTGTGCCTAATTCACCCCTCCACTTT,CAWKAGTAVPNSPLHF
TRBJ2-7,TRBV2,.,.,TGTGCCAGCAAGGGTACAGGACAATCCTACGAGCAGTACTTC,CASKGTGQSYEQYF
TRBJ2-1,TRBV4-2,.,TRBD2,TGTGCCAGCAGCCAAGTGGGAGGGCCCCGGGGAGGCGAGCAGTTCTTC,CASSQVGGPRGGEQFF
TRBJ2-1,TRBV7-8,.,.,TGTGCCAGCAGCTTTTCTCGTTCCCGTAATGAGCAGTTCTTC,CASSFSRSRNEQFF
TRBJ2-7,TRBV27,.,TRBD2,TGTGCCAGCAGTTTATTGGTTAGCGGGAGGGAAAACGAGCAGTACTTC,CASSLLVSGRENEQYF
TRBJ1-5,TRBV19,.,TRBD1,TGTGCCAGTAGTATGGACAGGGCTGAAAATCAGCCCCAGCATTTT,CASSMDRAENQPQHF
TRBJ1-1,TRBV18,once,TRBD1,TGTGCCAGCTCTCCGGGACAGGCGAACACTGAAGCTTTCTTT,CASSPGQANTEAFF
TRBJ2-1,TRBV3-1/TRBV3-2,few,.,TGTGCCAGCAGCCAAGAGGGTGGAGGGAATGAGCAGTTCTTC,CASSQEGGGNEQFF
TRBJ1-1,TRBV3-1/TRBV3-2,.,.,TGTGCCAGCAGCCAAGGTCTTTTGACAGGAGGAGGATTGAACACTGAAGCTTTCTTT,CASSQGLLTGGGLNTEAFF
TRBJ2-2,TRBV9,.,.,TGTGCCAGCAGCTTCCGGGACAAAGCGAACACCGGGGAGCTGTTTTTT,CASSFRDKANTGELFF
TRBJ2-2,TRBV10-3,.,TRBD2,TGTGCCATCAGTGGGGGACTAGAAGTGGTCGGGGAGCTGTTTTTT,CAISGGLEVVGELFF
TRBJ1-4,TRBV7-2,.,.,TGTGCCAGCAGCCCTCACCAATCTCAGGAAAAACTGTTTTTT,CASSPHQSQEKLFF
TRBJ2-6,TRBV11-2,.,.,TGTGCCAGCAGCTTAGGTTTGGCCGTCCTGACTTTC,CASSLGLAVLTF
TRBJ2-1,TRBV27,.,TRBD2,TGTGCCAGCAGTCTCGAATATGGAGCGGGAGCCTTAGATGAGCAGTTCTTC,CASSLEYGAGALDEQFF